This T cell receptor (beta chain) was recovered during a study of PD-1 blockade in classical Hodgkin lymphoma. Across the whole study: Intravenous delivery of nivolumab at 3 mg/kg to patients occurred every 2 weeks.

Relapses following autologous stem cell transplantation were seen in all patients, with brentuximab vedotin exposure varying. Reported best responses ranged across complete response, partial response or progressive disease. Only in-frame clones appear in the TCRdb table, and some are missing; sequencing was by immunoSEQ multiplex PCR. The sample includes under 4,500 clones, around two thirds of them seen just once. Broader study findings: Patients who responded completely had about the same baseline diversity as newly diagnosed patients. By cycle point C4D1, TCR diversity had risen significantly in CD4+ cells (but not CD8+ cells).

This clone was found once. Antigen specificity is unknown. The CDR3 spans 8 residues. Per the germline V gene, CDR1 is GTSNPN and CDR2 is SVGIG (reference sequence). The sequence was collected from a human donor with classical Hodgkin lymphoma. The V call is TRBV30, the J call TRBJ1-2; D gene uncertain. The sample consisted of peripheral blood mononuclear cells (PBMCs), taken at baseline. The CDR3 coding sequence is TGTGCTGTGTGGGGCTACACCTTC. This encodes CAVWGYTF.